This TCR beta chain is from a study of CD8 T cells in ankylosing spondylitis. Overall study results and limits: A TCR beta motif made of fewer than ten highly homologous variants seemed typical of ankylosing spondylitis blood.

Libraries of TCR beta came from quantitative 5'-RACE with molecular barcodes. TCRdb itself ran the 5' RACE reads through MiXCR, one entry per CDR3 protein. The data show more than 500,000 distinct CDR3 sequences, with about 5% seen just once and roughly 3.2% held by the top ten. This clonotype was recorded at least ten times. Its cognate antigen is unknown. Per germline, CDR1 MNHEY and CDR2 SMNVEV (reference sequence). V was trimmed by 3 bases and J by 7 bases, leaving 13 bases between them. The CDR3 has 14 residues. The chain employs TRBV27 and TRBJ1-5; D might be TRBD1 (6 bases). Sequenced material: blood, either unsorted or a sorted T cell fraction (not recorded which). The clonotype comes from a male donor with ankylosing spondylitis. The CDR3 DNA is TGTGCCAGCAGTTTGAACAGGGTCGGGCAGCCCCAGCATTTT. It is translated as CASSLNRVGQPQHF.